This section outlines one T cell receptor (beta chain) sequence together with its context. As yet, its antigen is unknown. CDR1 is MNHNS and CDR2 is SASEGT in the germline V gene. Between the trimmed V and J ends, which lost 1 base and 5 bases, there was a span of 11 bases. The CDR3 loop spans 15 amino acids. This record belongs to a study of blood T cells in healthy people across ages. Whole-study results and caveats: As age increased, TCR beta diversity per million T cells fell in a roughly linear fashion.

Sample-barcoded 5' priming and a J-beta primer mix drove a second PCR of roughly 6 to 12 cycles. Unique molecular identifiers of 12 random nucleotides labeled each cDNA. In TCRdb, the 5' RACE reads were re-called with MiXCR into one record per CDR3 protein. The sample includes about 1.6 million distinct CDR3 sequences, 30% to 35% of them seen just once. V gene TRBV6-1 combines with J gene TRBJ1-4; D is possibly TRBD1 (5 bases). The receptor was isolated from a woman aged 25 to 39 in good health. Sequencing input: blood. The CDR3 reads CASSEEGRANEKLFF. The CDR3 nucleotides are TGTGCCAGCAGTGAAGAGGGCAGGGCGAATGAAAAACTGTTTTTT.